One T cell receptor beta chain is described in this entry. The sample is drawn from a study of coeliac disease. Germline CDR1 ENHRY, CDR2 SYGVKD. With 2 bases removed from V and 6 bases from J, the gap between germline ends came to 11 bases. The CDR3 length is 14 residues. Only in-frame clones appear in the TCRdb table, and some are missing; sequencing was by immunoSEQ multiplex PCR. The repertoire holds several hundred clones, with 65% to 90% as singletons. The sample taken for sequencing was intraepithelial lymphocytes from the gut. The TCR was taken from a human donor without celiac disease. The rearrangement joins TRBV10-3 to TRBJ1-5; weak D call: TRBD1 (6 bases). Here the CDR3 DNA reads TGTGCCATCAGTGAGGCAACAGGGATTCAGCCCCAGCATTTT. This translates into CAISEATGIQPQHF.